This note documents a single TCR beta chain sequence. Its recognized antigen is unknown. The sample holds no much larger clone one base away, and base qualities are not on file. CDR1 LGHNA and CDR2 YSLEER are derived from the germline V gene. Trimming takes 0 bases from V and 1 base from J, and the germline ends sit 13 bases apart. The CDR3 spans 16 residues, from the cysteine through the phenylalanine. The kept DNA is CDR3 alone, 48 bases in frame from the first base. Each donor gave one peripheral blood draw, approximately 0.11 L on average, collected into heparinised tubes. A BD FACSAria II and a panel including CD45RO, CCR7, CD25, CD127, CD95 and CD27 were used to sort naive, central memory, regulatory and stem cell-like memory CD4+ T cells. Purity was above 98% for every sorted population. PBMCs were isolated immediately by Lymphoprep density gradient centrifugation and stained directly without culture. To minimize batch effects, samples were stained and sorted in pairs, one healthy donor with one patient per experiment.

This sample is drawn from a study of beta chain features in type 1 diabetes (dated by TCRdb to between 2018 and 2020). General notes on the study: No differences in mean age, gender distribution, total cell number or subset yield were found between patients and healthy donors. The study compared the TCRB repertoires of sorted circulating CD4+ T cell subsets in recently diagnosed type 1 diabetes patients with those in matched healthy donors. A total of around 110,000,000 sorted cells were examined across all samples, and a strong correlation was observed between cell number per subset and RNA yield. Whereas all 30 or so donors provided naive and central memory subsets, regulatory and stem cell-like memory subsets were isolated from just 8 patients and roughly 8 healthy donors.

Overall study results and their limits: Shorter templates might be favored by PCR, yet because patient and control samples were amplified and corrected together, any such skew would affect both groups equally. At VDJ recombination sites, patients with type 1 diabetes made fewer insertions and deleted more nucleotides, a pattern implying thymic rearrangement abnormalities. Because the HLA sub-analyses included only small numbers of individuals, any influence of HLA type on TCRB rearrangement was left unresolved. Because cDNA was sequenced instead of genomic DNA, highly expressing activated cells could be over-represented, though the groups showed no difference in activation or CD3 levels. Naive, central memory and regulatory TCRB repertoires appeared to be more similar among patients than among healthy donors. A moderate but significant shortening of TCRB CDR3 length was observed in type 1 diabetes patients in all four CD4+ subsets.

All of the isolated RNA was reverse transcribed with the High Capacity cDNA Reverse Transcription Kit, so expressed TCRB transcripts were sequenced. Deep immunoSEQ sequencing was performed on naive, central memory and regulatory T cell samples, with an average of roughly 3.6 million total reads per sample. Sorted cells were lysed in RLT buffer, and RNA was extracted using DNase-treated RNeasy Micro or Mini kits according to cell number. To prevent cross-contamination, every cell subset was processed on its own, while patient and healthy donor samples were processed together. The immunoSEQ multiplex PCR was used to amplify TCRB sequences from cDNA, generating 87-bp fragments that spanned the CDR3 region. The amplicons were sequenced using the Illumina HiSeq platform. Under the source paper's analysis protocol: Synthetic template baselines were used to correct PCR bias computationally, reads within Hamming distance 2 were collapsed together, and singletons that could not be merged were discarded. Reads were aligned against IMGT so that V, D and J genes, CDR3 length and insertions or deletions at six rearrangement sites could be assigned. Clonotype counts were normalized to sorted cell number within each subset before computing true diversity and Gini coefficients with the tcR R package. The overlap coefficient, calculated on TCRB nucleotide sequences, was used to quantify repertoire sharing. Held by TCRdb, this immuneACCESS table contains in-frame sequences only and omits some clones. Under half of the omission traces to an unresolved V gene where checked; the cause of the rest is unknown. V and J calls and clone size are as listed in that table; D and trimming were resolved from the DNA. The sample data list 100,000 to 150,000 clones, and approximately 15% of these were observed just once. Clones ranked in the top ten supply approximately 2.5% of the sample.

The sequence links TRBV4-3 to TRBJ2-7; no D gene can be assigned with confidence. What was sequenced was central memory CD4+ T cells from blood. This TCR derives from a young man with type 1 diabetes. The nucleotide sequence is TGCGCCAGCAGCCAAGATTTCGAAGGCAGGTCCTACGAGCAGTACTTC. Protein translation: CASSQDFEGRSYEQYF.